This TCR beta chain was profiled in a study of shared clonotypes between healthy human individuals. Study-level background: Plates per donor: three CD4 naive, three CD4 memory, two CD8 naive, one CD8 memory. Study results and caveats: Roughly 4.6% of naive CD4 clonotypes were common to a handful of donors. The study found lower generation probabilities in non-shared clonotypes than in those shared by all four donors.

Clones were read by immunoSEQ multiplex PCR, and TCRdb kept only the in-frame ones, dropping some. The sample yields 2.5 million or so clones, 90% to 95% seen once. Memory CD4+ cells were the fraction left after CD45RA+ naive selection. The count of this clone is one. Antigen unknown. Germline CDR1 is SGHDT and CDR2 is YYEEEE. The CDR3 loop spans 15 amino acids. Between the trimmed V and J ends, which lost 4 bases and 0 bases, there was a span of 8 bases. This receptor was obtained from a man younger than 35 in good health. Source material: naive CD4+ T cells sorted from blood. This sample's subset: CD45RA+ positively selected. V gene TRBV5-6 combines with J gene TRBJ1-6; no reliable D call. The CDR3 region is CASSEDNSYNSPLHF. For the CDR3, the DNA is TGTGCCAGCAGCGAAGACAACTCCTATAATTCACCCCTCCACTTT.